This paragraph covers one TCR beta chain sequence. The antigen is undetermined. The CDR3 is made up of 15 amino acids. Looked up from germline, CDR1 is SGHVS and CDR2 is FNYEAQ. Trimming cost V 6 bases and J 3 bases, with 18 bases left between them. The data derive from a study of cytomegalovirus exposure and HLA in healthy donors. The study's findings and limits: A later analysis found common viral pathogens apparently linked to several of the most significant clusters.

The primer mix had 60 Vbeta and 13 Jbeta primers. Generated by immunoSEQ multiplex PCR, the TCRdb table keeps only in-frame clones and is missing some. This sample yields under 150,000 clones, of which more than 60% are seen a single time; roughly 1.8% belongs to the top ten. The chain recombines TRBV7-6 with TRBJ2-7, with a weak D call TRBD1 (6 bases). This sequence originates from a middle-aged woman in good health and CMV-seronegative. Sequences were obtained from PBMCs. DNA for the CDR3: TGTGCCAGCAGTCCTGGGGGCACGGGGTACTACGAGCAGTACTTC. Encoded protein: CASSPGGTGYYEQYF.